The next 27 T cell receptor beta chains were all read from a single sample in a study of blood T cell repertoires in COVID-19. Assay used: immunoSEQ multiplex PCR; TCRdb lists only in-frame clones, some missing. The sample consists of 250,000 or so clones, around 86% of them appearing once. The sample was peripheral blood. The source is a man aged 40-50 years with active or convalescent COVID-19.

The chain combines TRBV5-6 with TRBJ1-5; D gene unclear. Trimming removed 2 bases at V and 1 base at J, with 10 bases between. Per the germline V gene, CDR1 is SGHDT and CDR2 is YYEEEE. The CDR3 is 15 residues long. The CDR3 DNA follows: TGTGCCAGCAGCTTACATCCCCAGAGCAATCAGCCCCAGCATTTT. Its protein is CASSLHPQSNQPQHF.

The chain combines TRBV7-7 with TRBJ2-2; maybe TRBD1 (6 bases). Germline CDR1 SSHAT, CDR2 FNYEAQ (reference sequence). This CDR3 comprises 15 residues. The V and J ends lost 3 bases and 0 bases respectively, with 8 bases between them. As DNA, the CDR3 is TGTGCCAGCAGCTTTGGACAGCCGAACACCGGGGAGCTGTTTTTT. It translates to CASSFGQPNTGELFF.

This chain joins TRBV3-1 (or the pseudogene TRBV3-2) and TRBJ2-2; D ambiguous. This CDR3 has 14 residues. The V gene lost 4 bases and the J gene lost 8 bases, with 14 bases spanning the gap. Looked up from germline, CDR1 is LGHDT and CDR2 is YNNKEL (reference sequence). CDR3 in amino acids: CASSPRLERGELFF. In DNA, the CDR3 is TGTGCCAGCAGCCCCCGACTGGAAAGGGGGGAGCTGTTTTTT.

V and J are TRBV27 and TRBJ1-6; 7 positions match TRBD1. This CDR3 has 16 amino acids. Germline trimming cut 3 bases from V and 2 bases from J; bases unmatched to any gene: 4. Germline V gene sequence: CDR1 MNHEY, CDR2 SMNVEV (reference sequence). CDR3 nucleotide sequence: TGTGCCAGCAGTTTTAGACAGGGCCCCTATAATTCACCCCTCCACTTT. This gives the protein CASSFRQGPYNSPLHF.

The chain recombines TRBV7-9 with TRBJ1-2, with D perhaps matching TRBD1 (6 bases). The V end was cut by 5 bases, the J end by 6 bases, with 19 bases between. CDR1 and CDR2 (germline): SEHNR, FQNEAQ (reference sequence). This CDR3 comprises 15 residues. The CDR3 bases are TGTGCCAGCAGCAAGACCCAGACAGGCTTGGATGGCTACACCTTC. It codes for CASSKTQTGLDGYTF.

This chain uses TRBV3-1 (or the pseudogene TRBV3-2) with TRBJ1-3; 7 bases are shared with TRBD1. The CDR3 contains 18 residues. After removal of 1 base from V and 0 bases from J, the junction contained 9 bases not matched to a gene. Germline assignment: CDR1 LGHDT and CDR2 YNNKEL (reference sequence). For the CDR3, the DNA is TGTGCCAGCAGCCAAGTTTTGACAGGGCCCTTCTCTGGAAACACCATATATTTT. Translating it yields CASSQVLTGPFSGNTIYF.

This chain joins TRBV30 and TRBJ1-2; 7 bases line up with TRBD1. CDR1 GTSNPN and CDR2 SVGIG come from the germline V gene (reference sequence). There are 13 residues in the CDR3. The V and J ends lost 5 bases and 6 bases, in that order; junction bases with no gene match: 9. The CDR3 sequence is CAWGLTGVHGYTF. The CDR3 nucleotides are TGTGCCTGGGGTTTAACAGGGGTCCATGGCTACACCTTC. Full variable domain (remainder filled in from reference TRBV30 and TRBJ1-2): SQTIHQWPATLVQPVGSPLSLECTVEGTSNPNLYWYRQAAGRGLQLLFYSVGIGQISSEVPQNLSASRPQDRQFILSSKKLLLSDSGFYLCAWGLTGVHGYTFGSGTRLTVV.

V is TRBV25-1 and J is TRBJ1-4; D gene uncertain. Trimming stripped 11 bases from V and 8 bases from J, with 21 bases between. Germline V gene sequence: CDR1 MGHDK, CDR2 SYGVNS. This CDR3 has 14 residues. The CDR3 DNA sequence: TGTGCCTCCAGTTGGGCAGGCACCAGGGAAAAACTGTTTTTT. This encodes CASSWAGTREKLFF.

The chain joins TRBV4-2 to TRBJ1-6; D is perhaps TRBD1 (5 bases). This CDR3 has 17 amino acids. Trimming pared 3 bases from V and 6 bases from J, leaving 18 bases between. Germline values: CDR1 LGHNA, CDR2 YNFKEQ. The chain's CDR3 is CASSQNPGGGSNSPLHF. In DNA, the CDR3 is TGTGCCAGCAGCCAGAACCCCGGGGGAGGGAGTAATTCACCCCTCCACTTT.

This chain links TRBV6-6 with TRBJ1-1; 8 bases agree with TRBD1. The junction had 9 bases not matched to a gene; V was cut back by 6 bases and J by 3 bases. Germline V gene data show CDR1 as MNHNY and CDR2 as SVGAGI (reference sequence). The CDR3 totals 15 residues. DNA of the CDR3: TGTGCCAGCAGCCCACGGACAGGGAGGGACACTGAAGCTTTCTTT. Its translation is CASSPRTGRDTEAFF.

This clone was recorded once. This rearrangement joins TRBV10-2 to TRBJ2-5; 9 nucleotides agree with TRBD2. Germline CDR1 WSHSY, CDR2 SAAADI. This CDR3 is 13 amino acids long. Losses at the gene ends were 6 bases for V and 4 bases for J; bases not matched to a gene: 3. CDR3 in amino acids: CASRAGGVETQYF. The CDR3 DNA sequence: TGCGCCAGCAGAGCGGGGGGCGTAGAGACCCAGTACTTC.

The chain carries TRBV3-1 (or the pseudogene TRBV3-2) and TRBJ2-3; perhaps TRBD2 as D (7 bases). The germline V gene encodes CDR1 LGHDT and CDR2 YNNKEL (reference sequence). The CDR3 is 14 amino acids. V gave up 2 bases and J gave up 6 bases, with 12 bases separating them. In DNA form, the CDR3 reads TGTGCCAGCAGCCAAACCGCGGGGGCCGATACGCAGTATTTT. Translating gives CASSQTAGADTQYF.

About this clone: Relative to the germline gene, one junction end is altered; a read error may explain this. The CDR3 loop reads CASSIQIRGNAIYF. CDR3 bases: TGTGCCAGTAGTATTCAGATCAGGGGAAACGCCATATATTTT. This chain joins TRBV19 and TRBJ1-3, with D perhaps matching TRBD1 (6 bases). The CDR3 runs to 14 residues. CDR1 and CDR2 (germline): LNHDA, SQIVND (reference sequence).

The V call is TRBV11-2, the J call TRBJ2-1, with TRBD2 matching 9 bases. Germline V gene lookup returns CDR1 SGHAT and CDR2 FQNNGV. Trimming removed 1 base from V and 9 bases from J; junction bases left unmatched: 16. The CDR3 spans 18 residues. CDR3 DNA: TGTGCCAGCAGCTTAGTCTATGGCGGGAGGGGTGTGGACGGTGAGCAGTTCTTC. Residues: CASSLVYGGRGVDGEQFF. The full variable domain, its missing parts supplied by reference TRBV11-2 and TRBJ2-1, is EAGVAQSPRYKIIEKRQSVAFWCNPISGHATLYWYQQILGQGPKLLIQFQNNGVVDDSQLPKDRFSAERLKGVDSTLKIQPAKLEDSAVYLCASSLVYGGRGVDGEQFFGPGTRLTVL.

The chain combines TRBV24-1 with TRBJ2-2, with D maybe TRBD2 (7 bases). Germline V lookup: CDR1 KGHDR, CDR2 SFDVKD. The CDR3 runs 15 residues. Trimming cost V 7 bases and J 0 bases, with 11 bases left between them. The CDR3 loop is CATRGGAANTGELFF. The CDR3 DNA sequence: TGTGCCACCAGAGGGGGGGCAGCGAACACCGGGGAGCTGTTTTTT.

J is TRBJ1-6 and V is TRBV7-8; 7 nucleotides line up with TRBD1. The CDR3 loop spans 15 amino acids. Germline CDR1 reads SGHVS; CDR2 reads FQNEAQ. With V trimmed by 4 bases and J by 5 bases, 5 bases remained unmatched. The CDR3 loop reads CASSSQGTDNSPLHF. CDR3 DNA sequence: TGTGCCAGCAGCTCACAGGGGACCGATAATTCACCCCTCCACTTT.

This chain connects TRBV9 to TRBJ2-1, with D tentatively TRBD1 (6 bases). The CDR3 sequence is 12 residues long. V was cut by 5 bases and J by 10 bases, with 13 bases left in between. Germline CDR1 reads SGDLS; CDR2 reads YYNGEE. As DNA, the CDR3 is TGTGCCAGCAGTTCACAGGGTGGCGAGCAGTTCTTC. Its protein product is CASSSQGGEQFF. Full variable domain (remainder filled in from reference TRBV9 and TRBJ2-1): DSGVTQTPKHLITATGQRVTLRCSPRSGDLSVYWYQQSLDQGLQFLIQYYNGEERAKGNILERFSAQQFPDLHSELNLSSLELGDSALYFCASSSQGGEQFFGPGTRLTVL.

V and J are TRBV10-3 and TRBJ2-3; D unclear. The CDR3 runs to 13 residues. V shed 9 bases and J shed 2 bases, with 12 bases lying between them. Germline values: CDR1 ENHRY, CDR2 SYGVKD. The CDR3 DNA sequence: TGTGCCATGTCCCTCTTCCTCACAGATACGCAGTATTTT. Protein: CAMSLFLTDTQYF.

The chain employs TRBV6-5 and TRBJ2-7; 7 nucleotides match TRBD1. Germline assignment: CDR1 MNHEY and CDR2 SVGAGI. CDR3 length: 14 amino acids. With 7 bases clipped from V and 2 bases from J, the junction kept 8 bases outside the gene matches. CDR3 coding DNA: TGTGCCAGCACGGACGGGGACAGACCCTACGAGCAGTACTTC. It translates to CASTDGDRPYEQYF.

V and J are TRBV6-5 and TRBJ2-1, with D uncertain. V gave up 6 bases and J gave up 5 bases, with 8 bases separating them. The CDR3 has 12 residues. Germline V lookup: CDR1 MNHEY, CDR2 SVGAGI. This CDR3 is CASRPDNNEQFF. The CDR3 DNA sequence: TGTGCCAGCAGGCCTGACAACAATGAGCAGTTCTTC.

The chain carries TRBV5-6 and TRBJ2-7, with D possibly matching TRBD2 (5 bases). Germline CDR1 is SGHDT and CDR2 is YYEEEE. The CDR3 runs 16 residues. Deletions cut 0 bases from V and 0 bases from J, with 13 bases between. DNA for the CDR3: TGTGCCAGCAGCTTGGAACGGGAAATATTCTCCTACGAGCAGTACTTC. Translated, it gives CASSLEREIFSYEQYF.

This clone showed up just a few times. The V call is TRBV27, the J call TRBJ2-1; weak D call: TRBD2 (5 bases). The V and J ends lost 6 bases and 7 bases respectively, with 22 bases between them. The CDR3 covers 16 residues. Germline CDR1 MNHEY, CDR2 SMNVEV (reference sequence). As DNA, the CDR3 is TGTGCCAGCAGCCTATGGGCACCCCCCCGGGGAAATGAGCAGTTCTTC. Protein product: CASSLWAPPRGNEQFF.

The chain links TRBV5-1 to TRBJ1-6, with D perhaps matching TRBD1 (6 bases). Germline values: CDR1 SGHRS, CDR2 YFSETQ. Trimming stripped 4 bases from V and 6 bases from J, with 17 bases between. CDR3 length equals 16 residues. CDR3 in DNA: TGCGCCAGCAGCCGCACAGGGCAAACGGCTAATTCACCCCTCCACTTT. Amino acid sequence: CASSRTGQTANSPLHF.

The J gene is TRBJ2-3, the V gene TRBV18, with a tentative D call TRBD1 (6 bases). This CDR3 has 15 residues. Trimming removed 6 bases at V and 1 base at J, with 14 bases between. Germline V lookup: CDR1 KGHSH, CDR2 LQKENI. The CDR3 here is CASSPGAGGTDTQYF. The DNA of the CDR3 is TGTGCCAGCTCCCCAGGGGCAGGGGGCACAGATACGCAGTATTTT.

With regard to this clone: A read error may account for a junction end that differs from germline. The genes are TRBV5-1 and TRBJ2-2; 9 bases fit TRBD2. The CDR3 is 17 residues long. Germline CDR1 SGHRS, CDR2 YFSETQ. This CDR3 reads CARSGGRGGLNTGELFF. The CDR3 DNA reads TGCGCCCGCAGCGGCGGGCGGGGGGGCCTTAACACCGGGGAGCTGTTTTTT.

The chain carries TRBV25-1 and TRBJ2-1, with D maybe TRBD1 (5 bases). The V gene lost 0 bases and the J gene lost 7 bases, with 16 bases spanning the gap. The germline V gene encodes CDR1 MGHDK and CDR2 SYGVNS. This CDR3 region has 16 residues. CDR3 in DNA: TGTGCCAGCAGTGAATATAGGGGCGGAGCGAAGAATGAGCAGTTCTTC. Protein product: CASSEYRGGAKNEQFF. The entire variable domain, with the rest obtained from reference TRBV25-1 and TRBJ2-1, is as follows: EADIYQTPRYLVIGTGKKITLECSQTMGHDKMYWYQQDPGMELHLIHYSYGVNSTEKGDLSSESTVSRIRTEHFPLTLESARPSHTSQYLCASSEYRGGAKNEQFFGPGTRLTVL.

The rearrangement uses TRBV6-5 and TRBJ1-6; D remains ambiguous. The germline V and J ends were trimmed by 5 bases and 8 bases, with 13 bases remaining between them. Germline V CDR1 and CDR2: MNHEY, SVGAGI. There are 14 residues in the CDR3. The CDR3: CASSPVFGDSPLHF. The CDR3 coding sequence is TGTGCCAGCAGTCCAGTGTTTGGTGATTCACCCCTCCACTTT.